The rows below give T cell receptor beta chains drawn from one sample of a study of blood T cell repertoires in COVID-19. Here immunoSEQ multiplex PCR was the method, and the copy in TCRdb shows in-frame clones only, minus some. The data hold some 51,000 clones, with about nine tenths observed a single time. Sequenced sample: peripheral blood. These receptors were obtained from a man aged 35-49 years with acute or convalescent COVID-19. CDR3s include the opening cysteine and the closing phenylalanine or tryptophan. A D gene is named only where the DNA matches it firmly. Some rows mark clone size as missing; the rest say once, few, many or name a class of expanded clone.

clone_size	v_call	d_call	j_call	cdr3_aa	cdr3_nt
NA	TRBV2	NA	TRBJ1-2	CASSRGGDYGYTF	TGTGCCAGCAGTAGGGGGGGGGACTATGGCTACACCTTC
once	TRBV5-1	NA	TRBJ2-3	CASKDLGSTDTQYF	TGCGCCAGCAAGGATCTCGGGAGCACAGATACGCAGTATTTT
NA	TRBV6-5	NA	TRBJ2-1	CASALWKEINEQFF	TGTGCCAGCGCCCTCTGGAAGGAGATCAATGAGCAGTTCTTC
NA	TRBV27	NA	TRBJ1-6	CASWEGSSYNSPLHF	TGTGCCAGCTGGGAGGGTAGCTCCTATAATTCACCCCTCCACTTT
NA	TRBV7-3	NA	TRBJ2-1	CASSSYRVQEQFF	TGTGCCAGCAGCTCCTACAGGGTGCAGGAGCAGTTCTTC
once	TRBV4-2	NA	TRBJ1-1	CASSQDTGFVEAFF	TGTGCCAGCAGCCAAGATACCGGGTTCGTTGAAGCTTTCTTT
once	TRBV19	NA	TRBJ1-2	CASSIGGAANYGYTF	TGTGCCAGTAGTATTGGGGGGGCTGCTAACTATGGCTACACCTTC
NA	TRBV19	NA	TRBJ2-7	CASSIPGGGGEQYF	TGTGCCAGTAGTATCCCCGGAGGAGGCGGCGAGCAGTACTTC
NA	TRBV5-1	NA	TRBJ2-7	CASSLEVGGGSYEQYF	TGCGCCAGCAGCTTGGAGGTGGGAGGGGGATCCTACGAGCAGTACTTC
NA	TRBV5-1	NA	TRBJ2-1	CASSIELSSYNEQFF	TGCGCCAGCAGCATCGAACTGTCCTCCTACAATGAGCAGTTCTTC
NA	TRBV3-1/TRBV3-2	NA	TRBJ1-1	CASSQKPNTEAFF	TGTGCCAGCAGCCAGAAGCCAAACACTGAAGCTTTCTTT
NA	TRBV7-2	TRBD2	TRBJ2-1	CASSKNLAGGDNEQFF	TGTGCCAGCAGCAAAAACTTAGCGGGAGGGGACAATGAGCAGTTCTTC
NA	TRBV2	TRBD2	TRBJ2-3	CASSPQGAGASDTQYF	TGTGCCAGCAGTCCACAGGGAGCGGGAGCATCAGATACGCAGTATTTT
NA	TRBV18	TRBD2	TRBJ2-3	CASSPTSGIRDTQYF	TGTGCCAGCTCACCAACTAGCGGGATTCGGGATACGCAGTATTTT
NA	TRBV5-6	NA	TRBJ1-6	CASSLNRNNSPLHF	TGTGCCAGCAGCTTGAACAGAAATAATTCACCCCTCCACTTT
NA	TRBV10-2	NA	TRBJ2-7	CASSVDGSSYEQYF	TGCGCCAGCAGTGTGGACGGGAGCTCCTACGAGCAGTACTTC
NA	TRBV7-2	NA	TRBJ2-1	CASSLDRAYNEQFF	TGTGCCAGCAGCTTAGACAGGGCCTACAATGAGCAGTTCTTC
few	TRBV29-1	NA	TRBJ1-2	CSVEGRGDYGYTF	TGCAGCGTTGAAGGCAGGGGCGACTATGGCTACACCTTC
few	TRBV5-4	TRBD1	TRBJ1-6	CASSEGQMSTLHF	TGTGCCAGCAGCGAGGGACAGATGAGCACCCTCCACTTT
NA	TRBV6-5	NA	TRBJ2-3	CASSYSGGGADTQYF	TGTGCCAGCAGTTACTCGGGGGGAGGAGCAGATACGCAGTATTTT
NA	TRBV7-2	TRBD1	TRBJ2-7	CASSLGRDRFYEQYF	TGTGCCAGCAGCTTAGGCCGGGACAGGTTCTACGAGCAGTACTTC
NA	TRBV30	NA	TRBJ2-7	CAWSGLASSYEQYF	TGTGCCTGGAGTGGTCTAGCGAGTTCCTACGAGCAGTACTTC
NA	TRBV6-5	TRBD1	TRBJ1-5	CASLGQGGRPQHF	TGTGCCAGCCTAGGACAGGGTGGTCGGCCCCAGCATTTT
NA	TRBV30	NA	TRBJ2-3	CAWSVQGKVDTQYF	TGTGCCTGGAGTGTCCAGGGCAAGGTAGATACGCAGTATTTT
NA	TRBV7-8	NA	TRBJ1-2	CASSSGTTNYGYTF	TGTGCCAGCAGCTCCGGGACAACCAACTATGGCTACACCTTC
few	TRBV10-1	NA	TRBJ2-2	CASNQQGRTGELFF	TGCGCCAGCAACCAACAGGGACGAACCGGGGAGCTGTTTTTT
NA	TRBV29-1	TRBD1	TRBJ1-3	CSVGQGKDTIYF	TGCAGCGTTGGACAGGGGAAAGACACCATATATTTT
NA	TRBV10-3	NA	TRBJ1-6	CAISESNRNNSPLHF	TGTGCCATCAGTGAGTCGAACAGAAATAATTCACCCCTCCACTTT